Listed here are 5 T cell receptor beta chains from one sample, sequenced in a study of T cell changes during pregnancy in multiple sclerosis. The data were produced by immunoSEQ multiplex PCR, yet TCRdb's version contains in-frame clones alone and is incomplete. Among fewer than 45,000 clones listed, about 94% were seen once. Sequencing used CD8+ T cells from peripheral blood mononuclear cells, obtained in the third trimester of pregnancy. These receptor sequences come from a female donor with multiple sclerosis, enrolled in a pregnancy study.

This clone was seen at least ten times. The rearrangement joins TRBV27 to TRBJ2-3; a weak D match, TRBD2 (6 bases). Trimming cost V 1 base and J 0 bases, with 14 bases left between them. Germline CDR1 is MNHEY and CDR2 is SMNVEV (reference sequence). There are 17 residues in the CDR3. This chain's CDR3 is CASSLLGQGGSTDTQYF. In DNA, the CDR3 is TGTGCCAGCAGTTTATTGGGCCAGGGAGGTAGCACAGATACGCAGTATTTT.

CDR3 coding DNA: TGTGCCAGCAGAAATAGGACAGGGGGCACAGATACGCAGTATTTT. Translation gives CASRNRTGGTDTQYF. This chain links TRBV21-1 with TRBJ2-3; TRBD1 is the table's D call, not checked against the DNA. TRBV21-1 is termed a pseudogene. The CDR3 runs 15 residues.

This rearrangement joins TRBV27 to TRBJ2-1; D possibly corresponds to TRBD2 (6 bases). CDR1 is MNHEY, CDR2 SMNVEV, per germline (reference sequence). Trimming removed 4 bases from V and 1 base from J, with 14 bases in between. The CDR3 totals 16 residues. CDR3 residues: CASSWAGSMSYNEQFF. The CDR3 DNA follows: TGTGCCAGCAGTTGGGCGGGATCGATGTCCTACAATGAGCAGTTCTTC.

This clone has just a few counts. The genes are TRBV5-5 and TRBJ2-7; D not resolved. The CDR3 length is 12 residues. Germline CDR1 SGHKS, CDR2 YYEKEE (reference sequence). Between the trimmed V and J ends, which lost 0 bases and 5 bases, there was a span of 6 bases. The CDR3 region is CASSLGANEQYF. The CDR3 nucleotides are TGTGCCAGCAGCTTGGGAGCAAACGAGCAGTACTTC.

This chain joins TRBV4-2 and TRBJ2-1; D may be TRBD1 (5 bases). The CDR3 has 15 residues. Per the germline V gene, CDR1 is LGHNA and CDR2 is YNFKEQ. Trimming pared 4 bases from V and 0 bases from J, leaving 10 bases between. The CDR3 nucleotides read TGTGCCAGCAGCCCCACGACAGTCTCCTACAATGAGCAGTTCTTC. Protein sequence: CASSPTTVSYNEQFF.